These 3 T cell receptor beta chains originate from one sample sequenced in a study of cytomegalovirus exposure and HLA in healthy donors. The PCR had 60 Vbeta and 13 Jbeta primers. Sequencing was performed with immunoSEQ multiplex PCR; in TCRdb, only in-frame clones are kept and a portion is missing. The sample records roughly 200,000 clones, 77% being singletons. The sequenced material came from PBMCs. These receptor sequences come from a woman aged 60-75 years in good health and CMV-seropositive.

This chain links TRBV27 with TRBJ2-2, with TRBD1 matching over 7 bases. CDR1 and CDR2 (germline): MNHEY, SMNVEV (reference sequence). The V gene end was trimmed by 3 bases and the J gene end by 4 bases; junction bases not matched to a gene: 5. This CDR3 contains 15 residues. In DNA form, the CDR3 reads TGTGCCAGCAGTTTCAGGGGGTCGAGCACCGGGGAGCTGTTTTTT. It specifies CASSFRGSSTGELFF.

This chain connects TRBV6-6 to TRBJ2-7; D gene uncertain. CDR1 MNHNY and CDR2 SVGAGI come from the germline V gene (reference sequence). This CDR3 region has 15 residues. Trimming took off 2 bases at V and 2 bases at J, with 13 bases between the two ends. The CDR3: CASSYTDGSPYEQYF. As DNA, the CDR3 is TGTGCCAGCAGTTACACAGACGGATCCCCCTACGAGCAGTACTTC.

Here the CDR3 reads CASRMGGGNEQFF. As DNA, the CDR3 is TGTGCCAGCAGGATGGGGGGGGGCAATGAGCAGTTCTTC. The chain combines TRBV7-2 with TRBJ2-1, with 7 positions matching TRBD2. Germline CDR1 SGHTA, CDR2 FQGNSA. CDR3 length: 13 amino acids. The V and J ends lost 6 bases and 6 bases, in that order; junction bases with no gene match: 5.